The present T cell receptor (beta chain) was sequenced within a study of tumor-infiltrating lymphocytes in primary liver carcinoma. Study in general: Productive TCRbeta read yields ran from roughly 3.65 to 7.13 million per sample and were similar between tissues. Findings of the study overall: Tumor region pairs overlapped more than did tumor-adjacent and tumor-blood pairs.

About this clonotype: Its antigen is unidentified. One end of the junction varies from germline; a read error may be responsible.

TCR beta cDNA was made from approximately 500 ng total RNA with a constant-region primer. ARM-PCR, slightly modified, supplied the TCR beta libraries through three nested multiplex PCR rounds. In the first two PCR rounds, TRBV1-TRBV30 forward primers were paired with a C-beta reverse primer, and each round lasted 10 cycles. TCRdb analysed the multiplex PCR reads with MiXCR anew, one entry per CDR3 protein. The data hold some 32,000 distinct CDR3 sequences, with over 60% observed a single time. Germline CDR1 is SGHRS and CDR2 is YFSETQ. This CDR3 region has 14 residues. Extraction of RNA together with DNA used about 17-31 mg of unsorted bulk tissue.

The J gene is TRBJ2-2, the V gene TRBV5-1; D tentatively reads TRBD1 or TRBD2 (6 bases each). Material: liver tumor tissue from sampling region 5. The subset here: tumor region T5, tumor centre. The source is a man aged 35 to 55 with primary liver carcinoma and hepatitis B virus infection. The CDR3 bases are TGCGCCAGTAAAAGGGGGGAGAACACCGGGGAACTGGTTTTT. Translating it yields CASKRGENTGELVF.